Listed below are T cell receptor beta chains from one sample, sequenced in a study of T-cell reconstitution after alpha-beta-depleted transplantation in children. TCRdb reprocessed the PCR reads with MiXCR, giving one entry per CDR3 protein. Seen here are approximately 400,000 distinct CDR3 sequences, under 13% observed once, and the top ten hold approximately 5%. The sample consisted of PBMCs from the stem cell graft donor, taken from the stem cell graft. The source is a human donor who donated a stem cell graft to a child with acute myeloid leukemia. CDR3s include the opening cysteine and the closing phenylalanine or tryptophan. A D gene is named only where the DNA matches it firmly. The listing skips clone size in some rows; elsewhere it reads once, few, many or a size class.

D: TRBD2; size: -; J: TRBJ2-5; V: TRBV20-1; DNA: TGCAGTGCCCCAGCGGGGGAGACCCAGTACTTC; CDR3: CSAPAGETQYF
D: -; size: -; J: TRBJ2-2; V: TRBV5-5; DNA: TGTGCCAGCAGCCCCCACAGCGGCCCCGGGGAGCTGTTTTTT; CDR3: CASSPHSGPGELFF
D: -; size: -; J: TRBJ1-1; V: TRBV5-1; DNA: TGCGCCAGCAGCGGCGGGATGGACACTGAAGCTTTCTTT; CDR3: CASSGGMDTEAFF
D: -; size: few; J: TRBJ1-1; V: TRBV6-2/TRBV6-3; DNA: TGTGCCAGCAGACTGGGGTACACTGAAGCTTTCTTT; CDR3: CASRLGYTEAFF
D: TRBD2; size: -; J: TRBJ2-1; V: TRBV24-1; DNA: TGTGCCACCAGTGATCCCTTAGCGGGAGGGCCCACTGAGCAGTTCTTC; CDR3: CATSDPLAGGPTEQFF
D: TRBD1; size: few; J: TRBJ2-1; V: TRBV6-1; DNA: TGTGCCAGCAACCTTCTCGGGACAGTTAATGAGCAGTTCTTC; CDR3: CASNLLGTVNEQFF
D: TRBD2; size: -; J: TRBJ2-1; V: TRBV13; DNA: TGTGCCAGCAGCTTAGGAAATACCGGGACTAGGCTTAGCTCCTACAATGAGCAGTTCTTC; CDR3: CASSLGNTGTRLSSYNEQFF
D: -; size: -; J: TRBJ2-2; V: TRBV6-1; DNA: TGTGCCAGCAGAGCGACTAGTTTCGCGGGCGTCCCCGGGGAGCTGTTTTTT; CDR3: CASRATSFAGVPGELFF
D: -; size: few; J: TRBJ2-7; V: TRBV6-1; DNA: TGTGCCAGCACAACCGGGACCTCAACCTCCTACGAGCAGTACTTC; CDR3: CASTTGTSTSYEQYF
D: -; size: few; J: TRBJ2-2; V: TRBV10-3; DNA: TGTGCCATCAGTGATACGGGGCGACAGGACACCGGGGAGCTGTTTTTT; CDR3: CAISDTGRQDTGELFF
D: TRBD1; size: -; J: TRBJ1-1; V: TRBV12-3/TRBV12-4; DNA: TGTGCCAGCGGTTCCCTATCCGGGACAGGGGGCACTGAAGCTTTCTTT; CDR3: CASGSLSGTGGTEAFF
D: TRBD2; size: -; J: TRBJ2-4; V: TRBV3-1; DNA: TGTGCCTGCAGCCAAGATACGGCGGGAGGTATTGGGGCCAAAAACATTCAGTACTTC; CDR3: CACSQDTAGGIGAKNIQYF
D: -; size: few; J: TRBJ2-1; V: TRBV10-3; DNA: TGTGCCATCACTGACAGTCGGCATGAGCAGTTCTTC; CDR3: CAITDSRHEQFF
D: -; size: many; J: TRBJ1-4; V: TRBV5-1; DNA: TGCGCCAGCAGCCCGAGCCCCAATGAAAGACTGTTTTTT; CDR3: CASSPSPNERLFF
D: -; size: once; J: TRBJ1-5; V: TRBV19; DNA: TGTGCCAGTAGTATAGAACGCTACAATCAGCCCCAGCATTTT; CDR3: CASSIERYNQPQHF
D: -; size: many; J: TRBJ2-2; V: TRBV5-1; DNA: TGCGCCAGCAGCTTGATTGCCGGGGAGCTGTTTTTT; CDR3: CASSLIAGELFF
D: TRBD1; size: few; J: TRBJ1-5; V: TRBV5-1; DNA: TGCGCCAGCAGCTCTGGGACAGCAGATCAGCCCCAGCATTTT; CDR3: CASSSGTADQPQHF
D: TRBD2; size: -; J: TRBJ2-5; V: TRBV20-1; DNA: TGCAGTGCTAGCCGACTAGCGGGGGACACTTTTTTCGAGACCCAGTACTTC; CDR3: CSASRLAGDTFFETQYF
D: -; size: many; J: TRBJ2-5; V: TRBV6-2/TRBV6-3; DNA: TGTGCCAGCAGTTCAGGGTACCAAGAGACCCAGTACTTC; CDR3: CASSSGYQETQYF
D: -; size: many; J: TRBJ2-5; V: TRBV12-3/TRBV12-4; DNA: TGTGCCAGCAGTTCACAGGGTATCCGAGAGACCCAGTACTTC; CDR3: CASSSQGIRETQYF
D: TRBD2; size: few; J: TRBJ2-1; V: TRBV6-1; DNA: TGTGCCAGCAATAAAGCGGGGGGGCTTAATGAGCAGTTCTTC; CDR3: CASNKAGGLNEQFF
D: -; size: -; J: TRBJ2-7; V: TRBV10-3; DNA: TGTGCCATCAGTGACTTACCCTACGAGCAGTACTTC; CDR3: CAISDLPYEQYF
D: -; size: -; J: TRBJ2-1; V: TRBV20-1; DNA: TGCAGTGCTAGAACTAGTCTCTACAATGAGCAGTTCTTC; CDR3: CSARTSLYNEQFF
D: -; size: -; J: TRBJ2-7; V: TRBV4-3; DNA: TGCGCCAGCAGCCAAGATAGTGGGGGGTACTACGAGCAGTACTTC; CDR3: CASSQDSGGYYEQYF
D: TRBD2; size: -; J: TRBJ2-1; V: TRBV9; DNA: TGTGCCAGCAGCGTAGCGGGGGGGCAATACAATGAGCAGTTCTTC; CDR3: CASSVAGGQYNEQFF
D: -; size: -; J: TRBJ2-5; V: TRBV6-1; DNA: TGTGCCAGCAGCCTACTAGTCGGTGGTAGGACCCAGTACTTC; CDR3: CASSLLVGGRTQYF
D: -; size: few; J: TRBJ2-5; V: TRBV12-3/TRBV12-4; DNA: TGTGCCAGCAGCCTATTGACTAGTGGGGAGACCCAGTACTTC; CDR3: CASSLLTSGETQYF
D: -; size: few; J: TRBJ2-7; V: TRBV5-1; DNA: TGCGCCAGCAGCTTTGGGGCCTCCTACGAGCAGTACTTC; CDR3: CASSFGASYEQYF
D: -; size: -; J: TRBJ1-1; V: TRBV30; DNA: TGTGCCTGGCTACGGACCACTGAAGCTTTCTTT; CDR3: CAWLRTTEAFF
D: TRBD2; size: few; J: TRBJ2-1; V: TRBV6-1; DNA: TGTGCCAGCAGTGGGACTAGCGGGACTCGCAATGAGCAGTTCTTC; CDR3: CASSGTSGTRNEQFF
D: -; size: few; J: TRBJ2-3; V: TRBV7-2; DNA: TGTGCCAGCAGCACCCGCCCGTCCGCAGATACGCAGTATTTT; CDR3: CASSTRPSADTQYF
D: -; size: -; J: TRBJ2-5; V: TRBV4-1; DNA: TGCGCCAGCAGCCAAGATGGGGGAAAATGGGGAGGAGAGACCCAGTACTTC; CDR3: CASSQDGGKWGGETQYF
D: -; size: -; J: TRBJ2-5; V: TRBV12-3/TRBV12-4; DNA: TGTGCCAGCAGTTTATGGGGGCCCCAAGAGACCCAGTACTTC; CDR3: CASSLWGPQETQYF
D: -; size: few; J: TRBJ2-1; V: TRBV5-1; DNA: TGCGCCAGCAGCTTGAGCAGGGGGCTGAGCGGGGGTCTCTTCTTC; CDR3: CASSLSRGLSGGLFF
D: -; size: -; J: TRBJ1-4; V: TRBV10-2; DNA: TGCGCCAGCAGTGAGTCCGGCGCCAATGAAAAACTGTTTTTT; CDR3: CASSESGANEKLFF
D: TRBD1; size: many; J: TRBJ2-3; V: TRBV29-1; DNA: TGCAGCGTTGAAGCAGGGGGCGGGGATACGCAGTATTTT; CDR3: CSVEAGGGDTQYF
D: TRBD2; size: few; J: TRBJ2-1; V: TRBV5-1; DNA: TGCGCCAGCAGCTCTACTAGCGGTACCGTCTTC; CDR3: CASSSTSGTVF
D: TRBD1; size: many; J: TRBJ1-4; V: TRBV16; DNA: TGTGCCAGCAGCCACCACAGGGGGCTTTATGAAAAACTGTTTTTT; CDR3: CASSHHRGLYEKLFF
D: -; size: few; J: TRBJ1-1; V: TRBV10-3; DNA: TGTGCCATCACCCCGGACAGAATGAACACTGAAGCTTTCTTT; CDR3: CAITPDRMNTEAFF
D: TRBD2; size: -; J: TRBJ2-2; V: TRBV20-1; DNA: TGCAGTGCTAGTACTAGCGGGGATCTCGCCGGGGAGCTGTTTTTT; CDR3: CSASTSGDLAGELFF
D: TRBD2; size: -; J: TRBJ2-7; V: TRBV10-3; DNA: TGTGCCGCTGCAAGCGGGAGGGCCTACGAGCAGTACTTC; CDR3: CAAASGRAYEQYF
D: TRBD1; size: many; J: TRBJ1-2; V: TRBV27; DNA: TGTGCCAGCACCCGGGACAGGGGTGTGTCTGGCTACACCTTC; CDR3: CASTRDRGVSGYTF
D: -; size: -; J: TRBJ2-1; V: TRBV5-1; DNA: TGCGCCAGCAGCGCGGACACCTCCTACAATGAGCAGTTCTTC; CDR3: CASSADTSYNEQFF
D: TRBD1; size: few; J: TRBJ2-6; V: TRBV12-3/TRBV12-4; DNA: TGTGCCAGCAGGAAGACAGGGCTCTCTGGGGCCAACGTCCTGACTTTC; CDR3: CASRKTGLSGANVLTF
D: TRBD2; size: few; J: TRBJ2-1; V: TRBV10-3; DNA: TGTGCCATCAGTGAATCGCGGGGGAGCTCCTACAATGAGCAGTTCTTC; CDR3: CAISESRGSSYNEQFF
D: -; size: many; J: TRBJ2-3; V: TRBV20-1; DNA: TGCAGTGCTAGAAACTGGAACTCAGATACGCAGTATTTT; CDR3: CSARNWNSDTQYF
D: TRBD1; size: few; J: TRBJ2-3; V: TRBV19; DNA: TGTGCCAGCCTCGGGAAGGGGGCTCGAAATACGCAGTATTTT; CDR3: CASLGKGARNTQYF
D: -; size: few; J: TRBJ2-3; V: TRBV9; DNA: TGTGCCAGCAGCGGGCCCGGGCCAGATACGCAGTATTTT; CDR3: CASSGPGPDTQYF
D: -; size: -; J: TRBJ1-1; V: TRBV20-1; DNA: TGCAGTGCTAGCGGAGACACCTTTAACACTGAAGCTTTCTTT; CDR3: CSASGDTFNTEAFF
D: -; size: few; J: TRBJ2-3; V: TRBV29-1; DNA: TGCAGCGTTGAAGCGACCCGACCCGGAGAGGGCACAGATACGCAGTATTTT; CDR3: CSVEATRPGEGTDTQYF
D: TRBD2; size: many; J: TRBJ2-1; V: TRBV20-1; DNA: TGCAGTGCTAGAGCCGGACTAGCGATCAACTACAATGAGCAGTTCTTC; CDR3: CSARAGLAINYNEQFF
D: -; size: many; J: TRBJ2-5; V: TRBV20-1; DNA: TGCAGTGCAGTAGGGTCCAGAGAGACCCAGTACTTC; CDR3: CSAVGSRETQYF
D: TRBD1; size: few; J: TRBJ2-1; V: TRBV4-2; DNA: TGTGCCAGCAGCTACCCAGGGGGACGAGGCTACAATGAGCAGTTCTTC; CDR3: CASSYPGGRGYNEQFF
D: -; size: -; J: TRBJ1-2; V: TRBV6-5; DNA: TGTGCCAGCAGTTTCTCCGGCCAGGACAACTATGGCTACACCTTC; CDR3: CASSFSGQDNYGYTF
D: -; size: few; J: TRBJ2-3; V: TRBV5-1; DNA: TGCGCCAGCAGCTTGGTCTCGATCACAGATACGCAGTATTTT; CDR3: CASSLVSITDTQYF